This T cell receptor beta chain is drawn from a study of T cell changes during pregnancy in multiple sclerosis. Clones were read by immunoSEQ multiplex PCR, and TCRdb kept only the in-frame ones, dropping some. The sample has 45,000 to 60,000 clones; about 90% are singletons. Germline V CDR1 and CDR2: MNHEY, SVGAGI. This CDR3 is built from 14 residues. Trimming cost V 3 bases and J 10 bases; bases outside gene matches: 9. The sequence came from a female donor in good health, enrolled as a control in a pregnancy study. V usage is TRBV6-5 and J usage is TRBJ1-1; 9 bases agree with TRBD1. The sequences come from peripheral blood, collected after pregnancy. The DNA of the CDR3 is TGTGCCAGCAGTTATGGGAAGGGACAGGGATTAGCTTTCTTT. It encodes CASSYGKGQGLAFF.